The clone carrying this TCR beta chain has at least ten counts. The sample belongs to a study of blood T cells in healthy people across ages. A sample-barcoded 5' primer and a J-beta primer mix were used in a second PCR of roughly 7 to 11 cycles. TCRdb passed the 5' RACE reads through MiXCR, listing each CDR3 protein once. Here the sample spans 900,000 to 950,000 distinct CDR3 sequences, about 29% being singletons. V trimming: 4 bases; J trimming: 12 bases; junction bases outside the gene matches: 7. Germline V lookup: CDR1 SGDLS, CDR2 YYNGEE. There are 12 residues in the CDR3. These data also formed part of another study, on T cells of mothers and their children. That paper notes: The donors comprised about six children and their three healthy Caucasian mothers.

The V call is TRBV9, the J call TRBJ2-1; 7 nucleotides match TRBD1. The receptor comes from a woman in her 40s in good health. Source material: blood. In nucleotides, the CDR3 is TGTGCCAGCAGCAGGGACAGCATCGCGCAGTTCTTC. The encoded protein is CASSRDSIAQFF. Full variable domain (remainder filled in from reference TRBV9 and TRBJ2-1): DSGVTQTPKHLITATGQRVTLRCSPRSGDLSVYWYQQSLDQGLQFLIQYYNGEERAKGNILERFSAQQFPDLHSELNLSSLELGDSALYFCASSRDSIAQFFGPGTRLTVL.